This TCR beta chain came from a study of CD8 T cells in Susac syndrome (dated by TCRdb to between 2018 and 2020). For context, the study as a whole: Repertoire sequencing was used to test whether CD8+ T cell activation and differentiation in Susac syndrome was antigen driven. The study compared CD8+ T cell repertoire clonality among about a dozen healthy donors, around 14 Susac syndrome patients and about 16 multiple sclerosis patients. Paper-wide results and their limitations: The number of individuals in the TCR sequencing and HLA analysis was acknowledged as relatively small.

RNA was extracted with the RNeasy kit and about 0.5 to 1 ug was reverse transcribed using random hexamers. The immunoSEQ multiplex PCR assay, which covers 54 Vbeta and 13 Jbeta segments, was used to amplify TCR beta CDR3 regions. PCR amplification bias was corrected using a synthetic template baseline for primer optimization and computational correction. Concerning the study's data processing: Only productive sequences were kept, with reads annotated to V, D and J genes according to IMGT and analyzed in immunoSEQ Analyzer. Clonality was computed as one minus Shannon entropy normalized by log2 of the number of productive unique sequences. For each patient and control, public and private clones were evaluated within the 100 most prevalent clones. Clones were defined as Susac-specific when absent from the healthy and MS cohorts, from roughly 1,100 published viral clones and from other ImmuneACCESS disease sequences. TCRdb handled the public reads itself, with Q25 trimming in fastp and clone calling in MiXCR, and kept productive beta chains. Duplicate CDR3 protein sequences are folded into a single record with the most common DNA and genes. V and J calls and clone size were set by TCRdb, not the authors. Present in this sample are some 100,000 distinct CDR3 sequences, around 90% of which were seen just once. The ten largest make up about 0.12% of the sample.

High-throughput TCR beta sequencing profiled peripheral blood CD8+ and CD4+ T cells from healthy donors, Susac syndrome patients and multiple sclerosis patients. Healthy donors were included as age- and sex-matched controls. Bulk CD8+ and CD4+ T cells were purified by magnetic negative isolation, while CD8+ TEMRA cells were enriched using FACS. Blood was collected in EDTA tubes and processed within 24 hours, with PBMCs isolated through density gradient centrifugation. PBMCs intended for TCR sequencing were cryopreserved in liquid nitrogen and were subsequently thawed in a 37 degrees C water bath. A purity of at least 90% was achieved for sorted or isolated CD4+, CD8+ and CD8+ TEMRA cells. As concerns this clonotype: This clone's antigen is unknown. Per-base quality was not reported, and no clone a single base away is much larger than it.

Trimmed from V: 7 bases; trimmed from J: 8 bases; junction bases lacking a gene match: 8. The CDR3 spans 14 residues, from the cysteine through the phenylalanine. The CDR3 DNA has 42 bases and is translated from base 1. CDR1 and CDR2 are drawn from the germline V gene: SGHRS, YFSETQ. The clonotype comes from a human donor in good health. This sequence uses TRBV5-1 and TRBJ2-1, with 11 junctional bases fitting TRBD2. Sequences were obtained from CD8+ T cells from PBMCs. The CDR3 protein sequence reads: CASVYSGGADEQFF. The sequence in DNA is TGCGCCAGCGTATATAGCGGGGGGGCGGATGAGCAGTTCTTC.